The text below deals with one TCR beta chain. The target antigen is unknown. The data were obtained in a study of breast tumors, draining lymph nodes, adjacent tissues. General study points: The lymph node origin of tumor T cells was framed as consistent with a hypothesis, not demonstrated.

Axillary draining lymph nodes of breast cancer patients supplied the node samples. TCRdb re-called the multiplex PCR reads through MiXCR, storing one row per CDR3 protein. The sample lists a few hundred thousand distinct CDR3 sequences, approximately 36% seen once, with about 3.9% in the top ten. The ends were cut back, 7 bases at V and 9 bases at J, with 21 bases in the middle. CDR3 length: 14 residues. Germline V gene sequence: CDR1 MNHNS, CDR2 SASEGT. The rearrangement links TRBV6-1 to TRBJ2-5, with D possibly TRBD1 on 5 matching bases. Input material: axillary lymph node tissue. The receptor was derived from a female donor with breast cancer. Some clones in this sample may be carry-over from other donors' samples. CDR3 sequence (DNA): TGTGCCAGCACCCCAGGTGGGGCAGCAAGGGCCCAGTACTTC. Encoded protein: CASTPGGAARAQYF.